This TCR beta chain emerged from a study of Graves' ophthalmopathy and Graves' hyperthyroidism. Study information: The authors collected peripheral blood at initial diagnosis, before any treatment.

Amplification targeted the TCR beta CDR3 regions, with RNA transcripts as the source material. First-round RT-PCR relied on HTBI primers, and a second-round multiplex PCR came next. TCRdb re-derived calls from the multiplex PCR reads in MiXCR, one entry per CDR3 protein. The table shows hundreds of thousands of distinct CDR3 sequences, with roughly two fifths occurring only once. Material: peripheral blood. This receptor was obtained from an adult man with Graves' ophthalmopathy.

CDR3 protein: CSASNADRAFKQYF. The CDR3 coding sequence is TGCAGTGCTAGTAACGCGGACAGGGCTTTCAAGCAGTACTTC. This rearrangement joins TRBV20-1 to TRBJ2-7, with 8 positions matching TRBD1. The CDR3 loop spans 14 amino acids. Per the germline V gene, CDR1 is DFQATT and CDR2 is SNEGSKA (reference sequence). The J segment lost 8 bases and the V segment lost 3 bases, leaving 12 bases of the junction unmatched.